This T cell receptor beta chain was found in a study of CD8 T cells in ankylosing spondylitis. Study results and caveats: Among TCR beta sequences, a motif of under 10 highly homologous variants appeared characteristic of ankylosing spondylitis blood.

Via MiXCR, TCRdb re-called the 5' RACE reads, giving one row per CDR3 protein. The repertoire holds more than 300,000 distinct CDR3 sequences, with 11% as singletons. This clonotype showed up many times. The antigen is undetermined. The specimen sequenced was blood, either unsorted or a sorted T cell fraction (not recorded which). The receptor was derived from a female donor with ankylosing spondylitis or in good health (not recorded which).

CDR3 in DNA: TGTGCCAGCAGCGTAGGGGCGGGGGTCACTTCTAGCACAGATACGCAGTATTTT. Its translation: CASSVGAGVTSSTDTQYF. The chain carries TRBV9 and TRBJ2-3, with TRBD2 matching 7 bases. CDR3 length equals 18 residues. J was trimmed by 0 bases and V by 0 bases; bases with no gene match: 10. The germline CDR1 and CDR2 sequences are SGDLS and YYNGEE.